This T cell receptor (beta chain) was captured in a study of PD-1 blockade in classical Hodgkin lymphoma. TCRdb keeps only in-frame clones here, not all; method: immunoSEQ multiplex PCR. This table has roughly 40,000 clones, approximately 71% appearing once. Each of the patients experienced relapse following autologous stem cell transplantation, and their brentuximab vedotin exposure differed. Germline lookup yields CDR1 SGHVS and CDR2 FQNEAQ. Between the trimmed V and J ends, which lost 0 bases and 2 bases, there was a span of 10 bases. CDR3 size: 15 residues. The sample here was peripheral blood mononuclear cells (PBMCs), taken at baseline. The chain couples TRBV7-8 to TRBJ1-2; perhaps TRBD1 as D (6 bases). The receptor was isolated from a human donor with classical Hodgkin lymphoma. The CDR3 DNA reads as TGTGCCAGCAGCTTAGCCGCGGACAGAAACTATGGCTACACCTTC. It translates to CASSLAADRNYGYTF. Combining the CDR3 with reference TRBV7-8 and TRBJ1-2 gives the whole variable domain GAGVSQSPRYKVAKRGQDVALRCDPISGHVSLFWYQQALGQGPEFLTYFQNEAQLDKSGLPSDRFFAERPEGSVSTLKIQRTQQEDSAVYLCASSLAADRNYGYTFGSGTRLTVV.